Following are 16 T cell receptor beta chains from one sample sequenced in a study of monozygotic twins with inflammatory bowel disease. One entry per CDR3 protein, without DNA, is what TCRdb gives after re-calling the 5' RACE reads. This sample's table has over 100,000 distinct CDR3 sequences. The sequenced sample consisted of blood. These receptor sequences come from a human donor with ulcerative colitis or Crohn's disease, or a healthy co-twin of an affected twin (not recorded which).

The V gene is TRBV5-1, the J gene TRBJ1-1. Germline values: CDR1 SGHRS, CDR2 YFSETQ. The CDR3 runs to 15 residues. CDR3 sequence reads: CASSLGPEMNTEAFF.

The chain carries TRBV7-2 and TRBJ2-5; checking the TCRdb D call of TRBD1 is not possible without DNA. There are 14 residues in the CDR3. Germline V lookup: CDR1 SGHTA, CDR2 FQGNSA. CDR3: CASSSNRGRETQYF.

The genes are TRBV7-6 and TRBJ2-1; the TCRdb call, TRBD2, lacks DNA for checking. The germline V gene has CDR1 SGHVS and CDR2 FNYEAQ. This CDR3 comprises 17 residues. The CDR3 region is CASSPTSGGPNYNEQFF.

V usage is TRBV5-1 and J usage is TRBJ2-7; the D call of TRBD1 rests on TCRdb alone, since no DNA is present to check it. CDR1 is SGHRS, CDR2 YFSETQ, per germline. The CDR3 loop spans 13 amino acids. This CDR3 is CASSLGQGNEQYF.

J is TRBJ2-3 and V is TRBV7-2; checking the TCRdb D call of TRBD2 is not possible without DNA. CDR3 length equals 15 residues. Germline assignment: CDR1 SGHTA and CDR2 FQGNSA. CDR3 sequence reads: CASSLDASGGGTQYF.

The V and J genes are TRBV7-6 and TRBJ2-6; the TRBD1 assignment by TCRdb is unverifiable without DNA. The CDR3 has 17 amino acids. Germline CDR1 SGHVS, CDR2 FNYEAQ. The CDR3 loop is CASSPGWGGTGANVLTF.

The rearrangement joins TRBV4-2 to TRBJ2-4; the D call of TRBD1 rests on TCRdb alone, since no DNA is present to check it. The CDR3 has 16 amino acids. In germline, CDR1 is LGHNA, CDR2 YNFKEQ. This CDR3 is CASSLMPGGSKNIQYF.

The chain combines TRBV7-9 with TRBJ2-1; TCRdb calls TRBD2, which cannot be checked without DNA. The CDR3 consists of 15 residues. Looked up from germline, CDR1 is SEHNR and CDR2 is FQNEAQ (reference sequence). CDR3 protein: CASSPLAGVFNEQFF.

The genes are TRBV5-6 and TRBJ2-2. The length of the CDR3 is 16 residues. The germline gives CDR1 SGHDT, CDR2 YYEEEE. The CDR3 here is CASSLGGYANTGELFF.

J is TRBJ2-5 and V is TRBV28; the D gene TCRdb calls, TRBD1, cannot be checked with no DNA. This CDR3 contains 14 residues. In germline, CDR1 is MDHEN, CDR2 SYDVKM. The CDR3 loop reads CASSSGQSQETQYF. Full variable domain (outside the CDR3, taken from reference TRBV28 and TRBJ2-5): DVKVTQSSRYLVKRTGEKVFLECVQDMDHENMFWYRQDPGLGLRLIYFSYDVKMKEKGDIPEGYSVSREKKERFSLILESASTNQTSMYLCASSSGQSQETQYFGPGTRLLVL.

The chain links TRBV7-2 to TRBJ2-1. CDR1 is SGHTA and CDR2 is FQGNSA in the germline V gene. The CDR3 has 14 residues. The CDR3 region is CPSSLGTTDNEQFF. Full variable domain (rest looked up from reference TRBV7-2 and TRBJ2-1): GAGVSQSPSNKVTEKGKDVELRCDPISGHTALYWYRQSLGQGLEFLIYFQGNSAPDKSGLPSDRFSAERTGGSVSTLTIQRTQQEDSAVYLCPSSLGTTDNEQFFGPGTRLTVL.

The chain couples TRBV2 to TRBJ2-3; TCRdb gives TRBD1 as the D gene, but with no DNA this cannot be confirmed. Germline V lookup: CDR1 SNHLY, CDR2 FYNNEI. This CDR3 has 15 residues. The CDR3 region is CASSHGAGQGDTQYF.

The chain links TRBV20-1 to TRBJ2-1; TCRdb indicates TRBD2, and absent DNA this call remains unverified. CDR3 length: 15 residues. The germline CDR1 and CDR2 sequences are DFQATT and SNEGSKA (reference sequence). The CDR3 sequence: CSAVMGRASYNEQFF.

This chain links TRBV12-3 or TRBV12-4 with TRBJ2-1. This CDR3 contains 14 residues. The CDR3 here is CASSLGTPHNEQFF.

The chain recombines TRBV7-8 with TRBJ2-7. Germline CDR1 reads SGHVS; CDR2 reads FQNEAQ. This CDR3 is built from 15 residues. The CDR3 sequence: CASSLSGDGTYEQYF.

The chain employs TRBV5-1 and TRBJ2-1; TCRdb outputs TRBD2, but without DNA this stays unchecked. The CDR3 is made up of 16 amino acids. In germline, CDR1 is SGHRS, CDR2 YFSETQ. CDR3 loop: CASSQAGGQAYNEQFF.